Listed below are T cell receptor beta chains from one sample, sequenced in a study of cytomegalovirus exposure and HLA in healthy donors. Clones were read by immunoSEQ multiplex PCR, and TCRdb kept only the in-frame ones, dropping some. The sample has fewer than 250,000 clones, over 70% seen once; the top ten hold roughly 1.6%. Sequencing was done on a sample of PBMCs. The receptors here all came from a woman younger than 30 in good health and CMV-seronegative. CDR3s include the opening cysteine and the closing phenylalanine or tryptophan. D genes are given only for firm matches. Clone size appears in some rows only: once, few, many, or a class for an expanded clone.

clone size,J gene,D gene,V gene,CDR3 protein,CDR3 DNA
-,TRBJ1-1,TRBD1,TRBV14,CASSRPAGGPLGEAFF,TGTGCCAGCTCAAGGCCGGCAGGGGGACCTCTTGGTGAAGCTTTCTTT
-,TRBJ1-5,-,TRBV28,CASSLPGPGPQHF,TGTGCCAGCAGTTTGCCCGGCCCGGGGCCCCAGCATTTT
-,TRBJ1-2,TRBD1,TRBV19,CASKNTPGQGVNYTF,TGTGCCAGTAAGAATACTCCGGGACAGGGAGTTAACTACACCTTC
-,TRBJ2-5,-,TRBV29-1,CSVKGQSQETQYF,TGCAGCGTTAAAGGACAATCCCAAGAGACCCAGTACTTC
-,TRBJ2-1,TRBD2,TRBV28,CASSLSSGRWGNEQFF,TGTGCCAGCAGTTTATCGAGCGGGAGGTGGGGCAATGAGCAGTTCTTC
-,TRBJ2-3,TRBD2,TRBV6-1,CASSDPSGGGDTQYF,TGTGCCAGCAGTGACCCTAGCGGGGGGGGTGATACGCAGTATTTT
once,TRBJ1-3,-,TRBV9,CASSGSGSGNTIYF,TGTGCCAGCAGCGGGTCAGGATCTGGAAACACCATATATTTT
-,TRBJ2-1,-,TRBV7-2,CASSFRRQGGNEQFF,TGTGCCAGCAGCTTTAGACGGCAGGGTGGCAATGAGCAGTTCTTC
-,TRBJ2-2,-,TRBV6-5,CASQFSEDTGELFF,TGTGCCAGCCAGTTTTCAGAAGACACCGGGGAGCTGTTTTTT
-,TRBJ2-7,TRBD1,TRBV28,CASTGQLSYEQYF,TGTGCCAGCACGGGACAGCTTTCCTACGAGCAGTACTTC
-,TRBJ2-1,TRBD2,TRBV19,CASSSQAGLAGPTSYNEQFF,TGTGCCAGTAGTTCCCAGGCCGGACTAGCGGGTCCCACGTCCTACAATGAGCAGTTCTTC
-,TRBJ2-3,-,TRBV19,CASSTQAEDTQYF,TGTGCCAGTAGTACACAGGCCGAAGATACGCAGTATTTT
-,TRBJ2-5,-,TRBV28,CASSQQGGRETQYF,TGTGCCAGCAGCCAACAGGGAGGGAGGGAGACCCAGTACTTC
-,TRBJ2-3,TRBD2,TRBV6-5,CASSYGGGALLDTQYF,TGTGCCAGCAGTTACGGCGGGGGGGCGCTATTGGATACGCAGTATTTT
-,TRBJ1-1,-,TRBV7-2,CASSLVRGASEAFF,TGTGCCAGCAGCTTAGTTCGGGGGGCCAGTGAAGCTTTCTTT
-,TRBJ2-1,TRBD2,TRBV28,CASRSSLSSGRSNEQFF,TGTGCCAGCAGATCCTCACTATCCAGCGGGAGAAGCAATGAGCAGTTCTTC
-,TRBJ2-2,-,TRBV4-1,CASSQSRLPNTGELFF,TGCGCCAGCAGCCAAAGCAGGCTGCCCAACACCGGGGAGCTGTTTTTT
-,TRBJ2-2,TRBD2,TRBV27,CASSLSGLPTGELFF,TGTGCCAGCAGTTTATCGGGACTACCAACCGGGGAGCTGTTTTTT